The 24 T cell receptor beta chains reported below all come from one sample, sequenced in a study of blood T cell repertoires in COVID-19 (dated by TCRdb to the early 2020s). Library creation used the immunoSEQ multiplex PCR assay. TCRdb stores this immuneACCESS table with in-frame sequences only. Part of the clones is absent; in the studies checked, under half of the shortfall reflects unresolved V genes, and no reason is known for the rest. A total of a few hundred thousand clones appear in this sample, roughly nine tenths of them only once. The ten largest clones add up to approximately 3% of the sample. The sequenced sample consisted of peripheral blood. Receptors originate from a woman aged 25 to 45 with COVID-19, enrolled during active disease.

This clone came up many times. The chain joins TRBV3-1 (or the pseudogene TRBV3-2) to TRBJ2-3; D is unclear. Deletions cut 7 bases from V and 3 bases from J, with 8 bases between. CDR3 size: 12 residues. Germline V gene sequence: CDR1 LGHDT, CDR2 YNNKEL (reference sequence). In nucleotides, the CDR3 is TGTGCCAGCATCGGGTATACAGATACGCAGTATTTT. This encodes CASIGYTDTQYF.

This sequence joins TRBV14 and TRBJ2-1, with 7 bases lining up with TRBD2. In germline, CDR1 is SGHDN, CDR2 FVKESK. Trimming at V came to 3 bases and at J to 4 bases, leaving 3 bases not matched to a gene. The CDR3 totals 14 residues. The CDR3 nucleotides read TGTGCCAGCAGCCAGGGGGGGGTATACAATGAGCAGTTCTTC. This sequence encodes CASSQGGVYNEQFF.

The chain couples TRBV28 to TRBJ2-5, with D perhaps TRBD2 (5 bases). V was clipped by 7 bases and J by 7 bases, with 13 bases between them. In germline, CDR1 is MDHEN, CDR2 SYDVKM. CDR3 length equals 12 residues. CDR3 sequence: CASTSGSGTQYF. In DNA, the CDR3 is TGTGCCAGCACAAGCGGTTCGGGGACCCAGTACTTC.

This chain connects TRBV11-2 to TRBJ2-5; a weak D match, TRBD2 (5 bases). This CDR3 spans 14 amino acids. Germline CDR1 SGHAT, CDR2 FQNNGV. The V and J ends lost 2 bases and 5 bases respectively, with 12 bases between them. The CDR3: CASSLSSGWETQYF. The CDR3 nucleotides read TGTGCCAGCAGCTTATCCTCGGGGTGGGAGACCCAGTACTTC.

J is TRBJ1-2 and V is TRBV6-5; 9 bases are shared with TRBD1. CDR1 is MNHEY and CDR2 is SVGAGI in the germline V gene. The CDR3 consists of 14 residues. J lost 7 bases, V lost 4 bases, and 7 bases had no gene match. The CDR3 DNA follows: TGTGCCAGCAGTTCCCCGGGACAGGGACCTGGCTACACCTTC. Amino acid sequence: CASSSPGQGPGYTF.

This clone has a handful of counts. The chain uses TRBV6-5 and TRBJ2-1, with 7 bases identical to TRBD2. The CDR3 contains 15 residues. CDR1 and CDR2 (germline): MNHEY, SVGAGI. The V segment lost 5 bases and the J segment 2 bases; nucleotides outside the gene matches: 6. The CDR3 nucleotides read TGTGCCAGCAGTCCCGGGACTAACCCCTACAATGAGCAGTTCTTC. Protein: CASSPGTNPYNEQFF.

The gene calls are TRBV12-3 or TRBV12-4 and TRBJ2-1; 10 nucleotides agree with TRBD2. This CDR3 region has 12 residues. Trimming at V came to 6 bases and at J to 16 bases, leaving 9 bases not matched to a gene. CDR3 sequence reads: CASSPRLAGGFF. For the CDR3, the DNA is TGTGCCAGCAGCCCCCGACTAGCGGGCGGTTTCTTC.

In regard to this clone: The sample contains more than one DNA sequence encoding this CDR3. V and J are TRBV28 and TRBJ1-5, with a weak D call TRBD1 (5 bases). V was trimmed by 6 bases and J by 4 bases, leaving 7 bases between them. The CDR3 contains 12 residues. Germline V lookup: CDR1 MDHEN, CDR2 SYDVKM. The CDR3 nucleotides are TGTGCCAGCAGCCCAGGGAATCAGCCCCAGCATTTT. Its protein product is CASSPGNQPQHF.

The J gene is TRBJ2-4, the V gene TRBV28, with a possible D match to TRBD1 (7 bases). CDR1 MDHEN and CDR2 SYDVKM come from the germline V gene. V lost 5 bases to trimming and J lost 2 bases, with 16 bases between them. CDR3 length: 16 amino acids. In nucleotides, the CDR3 is TGTGCCAGCAGTACGGGGGACAGTCGGACCAAAAACATTCAGTACTTC. Protein product: CASSTGDSRTKNIQYF. Variable domain in full (rest from reference TRBV28 and TRBJ2-4): DVKVTQSSRYLVKRTGEKVFLECVQDMDHENMFWYRQDPGLGLRLIYFSYDVKMKEKGDIPEGYSVSREKKERFSLILESASTNQTSMYLCASSTGDSRTKNIQYFGAGTRLSVL.

The V call is TRBV28, the J call TRBJ1-4; TRBD1 might be the D (6 bases). V was shortened by 5 bases and J by 0 bases, with 10 bases between the two germline ends. This CDR3 is 15 amino acids long. Per germline, CDR1 MDHEN and CDR2 SYDVKM. CDR3 sequence reads: CASSPGTTTNEKLFF. The CDR3 nucleotides are TGTGCCAGCAGTCCTGGGACAACAACTAATGAAAAACTGTTTTTT.

This clone was picked up one time. The chain joins TRBV9 to TRBJ1-3; D gene ambiguous. Trimming removed 3 bases at V and 4 bases at J, with 8 bases between. Germline assignment: CDR1 SGDLS and CDR2 YYNGEE. This CDR3 is 13 amino acids long. This CDR3 is CASSGGEGNTIYF. CDR3 coding DNA: TGTGCCAGCAGCGGTGGAGAGGGAAACACCATATATTTT.

The chain carries TRBV9 and TRBJ2-1; weak D call: TRBD2 (6 bases). Germline V gene sequence: CDR1 SGDLS, CDR2 YYNGEE. V gave up 0 bases and J gave up 3 bases, with 7 bases separating them. The CDR3 runs 14 residues. This CDR3 is CASSVVEGYNEQFF. DNA of the CDR3: TGTGCCAGCAGCGTAGTGGAGGGCTACAATGAGCAGTTCTTC.

CDR3 DNA sequence: TGTGCCAGCAGCCGGGACAGGGATTCACCCCTCCACTTT. Encoded protein: CASSRDRDSPLHF. The chain uses TRBV7-9 and TRBJ1-6; 9 bases match TRBD1. Per germline, CDR1 SEHNR and CDR2 FQNEAQ (reference sequence). The V segment lost 5 bases and the J segment 8 bases; nucleotides outside the gene matches: 1. This CDR3 spans 13 amino acids.

This clone was recorded only once. The rearrangement uses TRBV4-3 and TRBJ2-2, with D perhaps TRBD1 (6 bases). Per the germline V gene, CDR1 is LGHNA and CDR2 is YSLEER. V dropped 0 bases and J dropped 0 bases, with 11 bases sitting between them. The CDR3 extends over 17 amino acids. This CDR3 reads CASSQEVNRANTGELFF. The CDR3 DNA sequence: TGCGCCAGCAGCCAAGAAGTCAACAGGGCGAACACCGGGGAGCTGTTTTTT.

This chain joins TRBV6-5 and TRBJ1-6; the D is unclear. CDR3 length: 14 amino acids. Germline V gene data show CDR1 as MNHEY and CDR2 as SVGAGI. The germline V and J ends were trimmed by 6 bases and 7 bases, with 13 bases remaining between them. The chain's CDR3 is CASRPNSNNSPLHF. CDR3 sequence (DNA): TGTGCCAGCAGGCCAAACAGTAACAATTCACCCCTCCACTTT.

This chain joins TRBV6-6 and TRBJ1-6; 7 bases agree with TRBD1. V shed 7 bases, J shed 7 bases, and the junction held 7 bases outside the gene matches. There are 14 residues in the CDR3. The V gene's germline CDR1 is MNHNY and CDR2 SVGAGI (reference sequence). For the CDR3, the DNA is TGTGCCAGCACGTTACAGGGACAGAATTCACCCCTCCACTTT. This gives the protein CASTLQGQNSPLHF.

The DNA for the CDR3 is TGTGCCAGCAGTGACCGGCGGCCTAATCAGCCCCAGCATTTT. Translating gives CASSDRRPNQPQHF. V and J are TRBV2 and TRBJ1-5; D is undetermined. V shed 3 bases and J shed 4 bases, with 10 bases lying between them. CDR3 length equals 14 residues. The germline V gene has CDR1 SNHLY and CDR2 FYNNEI.

The chain uses TRBV24-1 and TRBJ1-1, with 7 bases matching TRBD1. Looked up from germline, CDR1 is KGHDR and CDR2 is SFDVKD. The CDR3 extends over 13 amino acids. The J segment lost 3 bases and the V segment lost 7 bases, leaving 4 bases of the junction unmatched. As DNA, the CDR3 is TGTGCCACCAGCGACGACAGGGACACTGAAGCTTTCTTT. This gives the protein CATSDDRDTEAFF.

This chain links TRBV18 with TRBJ1-1; D call uncertain. Germline V lookup: CDR1 KGHSH, CDR2 LQKENI. The germline V and J ends were trimmed by 0 bases and 0 bases, with 8 bases remaining between them. This CDR3 has 15 residues. CDR3 DNA sequence: TGTGCCAGCTCACCACCAGCGGGGTTGAACACTGAAGCTTTCTTT. Protein sequence: CASSPPAGLNTEAFF.

CDR3 protein: CASTKGRGVPQHF. The CDR3 nucleotides are TGTGCCAGTACTAAAGGCAGGGGAGTTCCCCAGCATTTT. The chain carries TRBV19 and TRBJ1-5; possible D gene TRBD1, 6 bases. The V gene's germline CDR1 is LNHDA and CDR2 SQIVND (reference sequence). CDR3 size: 13 residues. V gave up 7 bases and J gave up 10 bases, with 17 bases separating them.

J is TRBJ2-1 and V is TRBV7-8; D might be TRBD2 (6 bases). This CDR3 has 18 residues. V was trimmed by 1 base and J by 4 bases, leaving 20 bases between them. Per germline, CDR1 SGHVS and CDR2 FQNEAQ. In DNA, the CDR3 is TGTGCCAGCAGCTTAGAGAGGTTTGGGCTAGCGAAATACAATGAGCAGTTCTTC. Residues: CASSLERFGLAKYNEQFF.

The rearrangement links TRBV27 to TRBJ2-1; D is possibly TRBD2 (5 bases). Germline CDR1 MNHEY, CDR2 SMNVEV (reference sequence). The CDR3 loop spans 15 amino acids. V was trimmed by 5 bases and J by 5 bases, leaving 16 bases between them. Here the CDR3 DNA reads TGTGCCAGCAGTCCACCCTATAGCGTACACAATGAGCAGTTCTTC. Translating gives CASSPPYSVHNEQFF.

V is TRBV6-1 and J is TRBJ1-2; D gene ambiguous. CDR1 is MNHNS and CDR2 is SASEGT in the germline V gene. This CDR3 has 15 amino acids. Trimming took off 2 bases at V and 8 bases at J, with 18 bases between the two ends. CDR3 sequence (DNA): TGTGCCAGCAGTGAACTCCAGGCGGGTACTTACGGCTACACCTTC. Residues: CASSELQAGTYGYTF.

This rearrangement joins TRBV3-1 (or the pseudogene TRBV3-2) to TRBJ2-7, with a weak D call TRBD2 (6 bases). CDR3 length equals 14 residues. Germline CDR1 and CDR2: LGHDT and YNNKEL (reference sequence). V shed 1 base and J shed 3 bases, with 10 bases lying between them. The CDR3 nucleotides read TGTGCCAGCAGCCAAGGAGGGGAGGACTACGAGCAGTACGTC. This codes for CASSQGGEDYEQYV.